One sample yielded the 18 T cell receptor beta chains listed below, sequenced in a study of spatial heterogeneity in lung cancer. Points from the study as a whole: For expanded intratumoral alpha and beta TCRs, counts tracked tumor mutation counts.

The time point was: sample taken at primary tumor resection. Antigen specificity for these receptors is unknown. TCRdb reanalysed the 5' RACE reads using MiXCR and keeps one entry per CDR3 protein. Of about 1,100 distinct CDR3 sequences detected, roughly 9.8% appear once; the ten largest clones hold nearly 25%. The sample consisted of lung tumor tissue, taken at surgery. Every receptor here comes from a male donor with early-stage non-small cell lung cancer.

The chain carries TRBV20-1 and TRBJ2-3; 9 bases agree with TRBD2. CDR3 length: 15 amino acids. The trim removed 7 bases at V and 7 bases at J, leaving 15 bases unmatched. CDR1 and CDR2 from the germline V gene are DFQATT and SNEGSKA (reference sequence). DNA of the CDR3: TGCAGTGTCCCGCCCAGGGCGGGGGGGAGGAATACGCAGTATTTT. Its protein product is CSVPPRAGGRNTQYF.

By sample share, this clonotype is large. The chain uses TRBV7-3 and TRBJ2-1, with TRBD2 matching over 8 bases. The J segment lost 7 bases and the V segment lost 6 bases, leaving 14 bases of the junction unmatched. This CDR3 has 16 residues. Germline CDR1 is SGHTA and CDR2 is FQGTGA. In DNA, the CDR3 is TGTGCCAGCAGTTTTACCACCGGGACTAGGAGTAATGAGCAGTTCTTC. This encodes CASSFTTGTRSNEQFF.

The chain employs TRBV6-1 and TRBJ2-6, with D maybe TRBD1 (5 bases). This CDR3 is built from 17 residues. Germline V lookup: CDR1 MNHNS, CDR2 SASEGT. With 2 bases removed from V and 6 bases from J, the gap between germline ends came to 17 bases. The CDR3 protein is CASSESTGPYEANVLTF. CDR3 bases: TGTGCCAGCAGTGAATCCACAGGACCGTATGAGGCCAACGTCCTGACTTTC.

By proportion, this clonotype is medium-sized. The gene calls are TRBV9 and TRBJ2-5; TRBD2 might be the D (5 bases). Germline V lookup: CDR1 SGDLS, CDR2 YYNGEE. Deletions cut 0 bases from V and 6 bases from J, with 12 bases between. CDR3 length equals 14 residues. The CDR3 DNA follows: TGTGCCAGCAGCGTAGAGGCCGCGGGCCAGACCCAGTACTTC. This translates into CASSVEAAGQTQYF.

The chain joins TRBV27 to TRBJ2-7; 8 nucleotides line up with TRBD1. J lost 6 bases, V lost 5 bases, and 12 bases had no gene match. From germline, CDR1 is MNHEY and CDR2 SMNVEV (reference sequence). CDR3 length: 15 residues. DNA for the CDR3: TGTGCCAGCAGTCCGACCTGGACAGGGAGTGCCGAGCAGTACTTC. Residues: CASSPTWTGSAEQYF.

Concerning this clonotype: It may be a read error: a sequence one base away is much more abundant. CDR3 sequence (DNA): TGCGCCAGCAGCTCCGTACCCGTGTTTGATACGCAGTATTTT. Its translation: CASSSVPVFDTQYF. V is TRBV5-1 and J is TRBJ2-3, with D unclear. CDR3 length: 14 amino acids. V was clipped by 3 bases and J by 6 bases, with 14 bases between them. Germline CDR1 SGHRS, CDR2 YFSETQ.

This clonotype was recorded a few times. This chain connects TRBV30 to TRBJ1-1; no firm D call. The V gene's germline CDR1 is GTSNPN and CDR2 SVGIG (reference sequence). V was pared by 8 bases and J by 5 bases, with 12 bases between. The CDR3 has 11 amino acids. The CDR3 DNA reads TGTGCCGGACCCTATGGTACTGAAGCTTTCTTT. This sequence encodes CAGPYGTEAFF.

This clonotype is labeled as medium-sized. CDR3 nucleotides: TGTGCCAGCAGTCAAGATTACCCCACAACTAATGAAAAACTGTTTTTT. The encoded protein is CASSQDYPTTNEKLFF. The rearrangement links TRBV6-5 to TRBJ1-4; D gene ambiguous. V gave up 5 bases and J gave up 0 bases, with 13 bases separating them. This CDR3 comprises 16 residues. The germline gives CDR1 MNHEY, CDR2 SVGAGI.

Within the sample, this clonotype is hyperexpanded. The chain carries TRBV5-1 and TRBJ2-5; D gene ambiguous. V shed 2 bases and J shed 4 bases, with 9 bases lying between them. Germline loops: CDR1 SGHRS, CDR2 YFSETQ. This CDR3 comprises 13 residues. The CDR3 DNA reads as TGCGCCAGCAGCTTTCAAGCTGGAGAGACCCAGTACTTC. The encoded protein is CASSFQAGETQYF.

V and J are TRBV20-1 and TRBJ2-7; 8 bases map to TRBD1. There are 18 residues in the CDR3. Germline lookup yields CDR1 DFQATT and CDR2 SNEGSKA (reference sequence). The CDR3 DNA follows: TGCACGCAGAAGGGAGGTACCCCTCGGGACAGGAAATTCTACGAGCAGTACTTC. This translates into CTQKGGTPRDRKFYEQYF.

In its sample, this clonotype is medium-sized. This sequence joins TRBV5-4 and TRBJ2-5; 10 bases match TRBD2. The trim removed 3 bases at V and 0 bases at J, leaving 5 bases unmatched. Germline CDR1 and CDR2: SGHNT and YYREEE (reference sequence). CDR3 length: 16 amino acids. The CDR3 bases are TGTGCCAGCAGCTCCCAACTAGCGGGGTACCAAGAGACCCAGTACTTC. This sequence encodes CASSSQLAGYQETQYF.

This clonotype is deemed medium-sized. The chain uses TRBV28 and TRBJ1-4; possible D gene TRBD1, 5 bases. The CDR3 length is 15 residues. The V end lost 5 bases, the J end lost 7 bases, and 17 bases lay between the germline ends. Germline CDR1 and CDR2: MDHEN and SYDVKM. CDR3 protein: CASSAPGKAGEKLFF. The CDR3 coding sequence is TGTGCCAGCAGTGCCCCAGGGAAGGCTGGTGAAAAACTGTTTTTT.

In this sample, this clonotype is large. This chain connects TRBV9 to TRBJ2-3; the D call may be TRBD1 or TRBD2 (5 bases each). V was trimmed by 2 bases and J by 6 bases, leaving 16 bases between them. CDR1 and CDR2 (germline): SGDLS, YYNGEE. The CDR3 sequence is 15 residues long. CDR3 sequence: CASSVGRIFRDTQYF. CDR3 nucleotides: TGTGCCAGCAGCGTGGGACGGATCTTCAGGGATACGCAGTATTTT.

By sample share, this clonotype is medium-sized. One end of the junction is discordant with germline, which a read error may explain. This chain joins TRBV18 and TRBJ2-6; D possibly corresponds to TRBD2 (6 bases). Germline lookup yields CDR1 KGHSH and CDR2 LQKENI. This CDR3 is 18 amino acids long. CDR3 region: CASSPPPSGSSGANVLIF. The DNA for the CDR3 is TGTGCCAGCTCACCACCCCCCTCCGGGAGCTCTGGGGCCAACGTCCTGATTTTC.

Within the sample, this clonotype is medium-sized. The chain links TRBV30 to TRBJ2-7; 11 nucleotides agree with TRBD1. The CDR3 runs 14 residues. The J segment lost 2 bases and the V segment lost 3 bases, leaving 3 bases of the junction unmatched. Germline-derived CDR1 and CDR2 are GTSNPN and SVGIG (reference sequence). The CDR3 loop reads CAWSGQGAPYEQYF. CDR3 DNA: TGTGCCTGGAGCGGACAGGGGGCCCCCTACGAGCAGTACTTC.

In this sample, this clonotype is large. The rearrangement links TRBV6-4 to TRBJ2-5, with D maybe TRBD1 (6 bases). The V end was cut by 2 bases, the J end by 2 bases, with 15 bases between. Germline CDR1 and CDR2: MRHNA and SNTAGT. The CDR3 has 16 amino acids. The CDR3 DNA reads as TGTGCCAGCAGTGACCCAATTGACAGGAAACAAGAGACCCAGTACTTC. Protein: CASSDPIDRKQETQYF.

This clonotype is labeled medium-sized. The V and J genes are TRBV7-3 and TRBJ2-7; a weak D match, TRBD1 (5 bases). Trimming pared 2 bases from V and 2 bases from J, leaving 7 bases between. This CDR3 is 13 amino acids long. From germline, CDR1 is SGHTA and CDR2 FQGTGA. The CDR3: CASSLQGTYEQYF. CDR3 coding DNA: TGTGCCAGCAGCTTACAGGGTACCTACGAGCAGTACTTC.

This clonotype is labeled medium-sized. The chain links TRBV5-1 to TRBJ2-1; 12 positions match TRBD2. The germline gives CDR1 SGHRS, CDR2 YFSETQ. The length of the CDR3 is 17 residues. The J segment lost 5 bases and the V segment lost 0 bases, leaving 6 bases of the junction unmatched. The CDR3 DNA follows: TGCGCCAGCAGCTTGGCCCCTAGCGGGGGGGGAGACAATGAGCAGTTCTTC. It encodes CASSLAPSGGGDNEQFF.